These 12 T cell receptor beta chains were all obtained from the same sample, sequenced in a study of CD8 T cells in Susac syndrome. A quantity of 0.5 to 1 ug RNA underwent reverse transcription using random hexamers. TCRdb fed the immunoSEQ multiplex PCR reads into MiXCR, producing one record per CDR3 protein. The repertoire holds 150,000 to 200,000 distinct CDR3 sequences, with roughly 92% as singletons. Material for sequencing was CD4+ T cells from PBMCs. These receptors were collected from a human donor in good health.

V and J are TRBV7-9 and TRBJ2-3; D is ambiguous. V was trimmed by 5 bases and J by 10 bases, leaving 13 bases between them. This CDR3 comprises 12 residues. Germline V gives CDR1 SEHNR, CDR2 FQNEAQ (reference sequence). CDR3 loop: CASSGSPGSQYF. In DNA, the CDR3 is TGTGCCAGCAGCGGTTCGCCTGGTTCGCAGTATTTT.

This chain uses TRBV12-3 or TRBV12-4 with TRBJ1-1; possible D gene TRBD1, 5 bases. Trimming pared 4 bases from V and 11 bases from J, leaving 26 bases between. The CDR3 runs 16 residues. This chain's CDR3 is CASSYAGPMVKGVAFF. The CDR3 DNA reads as TGTGCCAGCAGTTACGCGGGACCGATGGTGAAAGGGGTGGCTTTCTTT.

The rearrangement links TRBV6-6 to TRBJ2-2; tentatively, D is TRBD1 (6 bases). Germline CDR1 is MNHNY and CDR2 is SVGAGI (reference sequence). Trimming left V 7 bases short and J 1 base short, with 13 bases between. The CDR3 is 15 residues long. The CDR3 DNA reads as TGTGCCAGCACCATACCACAGGGGAACACCGGGGAGCTGTTTTTT. Its protein is CASTIPQGNTGELFF.

The V call is TRBV20-1, the J call TRBJ1-6, with TRBD1 as a possible D gene (5 bases). The germline V gene has CDR1 DFQATT and CDR2 SNEGSKA (reference sequence). CDR3 length equals 15 residues. The germline V and J ends were trimmed by 1 base and 9 bases, with 16 bases remaining between them. The CDR3 loop is CSARGKGRGSSPLHF. The CDR3 coding sequence is TGCAGTGCTAGAGGAAAGGGCCGGGGGAGTTCACCCCTCCACTTT.

The V gene is TRBV5-1, the J gene TRBJ2-3; the D gene could be TRBD1 or TRBD2 (5 bases each). Germline V gives CDR1 SGHRS, CDR2 YFSETQ. The CDR3 totals 13 residues. V dropped 9 bases and J dropped 2 bases, with 13 bases sitting between them. The CDR3: CATRDLHTDTQYF. The CDR3 DNA is TGCGCCACCAGGGACCTCCACACAGATACGCAGTATTTT. The variable domain in full, with the rest retrieved from reference TRBV5-1 and TRBJ2-3, is KAGVTQTPRYLIKTRGQQVTLSCSPISGHRSVSWYQQTPGQGLQFLFEYFSETQRNKGNFPGRFSGRQFSNSRSEMNVSTLELGDSALYLCATRDLHTDTQYFGPGTRLTVL.

The chain couples TRBV27 to TRBJ2-3; 7 nucleotides line up with TRBD1. This CDR3 has 14 residues. V dropped 7 bases and J dropped 1; count of bases not matched to a gene: 5. Germline CDR1 is MNHEY and CDR2 is SMNVEV (reference sequence). In DNA, the CDR3 is TGTGCCAGCATAAGACAGGGTCGCACAGATACGCAGTATTTT. It translates to CASIRQGRTDTQYF.

This chain links TRBV13 with TRBJ2-3, with D maybe TRBD2 (7 bases). CDR3 length: 14 amino acids. Trimming stripped 1 base from V and 4 bases from J, with 9 bases between. Looked up from germline, CDR1 is PRHDT and CDR2 is FYEKMQ (reference sequence). This chain's CDR3 is CASSLEGGPDTQYF. For the CDR3, the DNA is TGTGCCAGCAGCTTAGAGGGGGGGCCAGATACGCAGTATTTT.

The rearrangement uses TRBV20-1 and TRBJ2-1, with unresolved D. Per the germline V gene, CDR1 is DFQATT and CDR2 is SNEGSKA (reference sequence). This CDR3 comprises 13 residues. Trimming shortened V by 1 base and J by 8 bases, and 12 bases separated the two germline ends. Here the CDR3 DNA reads TGCAGTGCTAGAGGGGGTTTCGGCGATGAGCAGTTCTTC. This sequence encodes CSARGGFGDEQFF.

The V call is TRBV30, the J call TRBJ1-4; D unclear. The germline V and J ends were trimmed by 4 bases and 6 bases, with 15 bases remaining between them. The CDR3 is made up of 14 amino acids. CDR1 and CDR2 from the germline V gene are GTSNPN and SVGIG (reference sequence). The CDR3 coding sequence is TGTGCCTGGAATAACGGGGTTCATCATGAAAAACTGTTTTTT. This gives the protein CAWNNGVHHEKLFF.

For this clonotype: The junction departs from the called germline gene at one end, perhaps through a read error. V usage is TRBV6-6 and J usage is TRBJ1-5; a weak D match, TRBD1 (6 bases). CDR3 length: 14 amino acids. Looked up from germline, CDR1 is MNHNY and CDR2 is SVGAGI (reference sequence). The CDR3: CASSRPGQNHPQHF. The CDR3 DNA sequence: TGTGCCAGCAGTCGCCCCGGACAGAATCACCCCCAGCATTTT.

V usage is TRBV7-9 and J usage is TRBJ2-3; D unclear. Trimming pared 3 bases from V and 3 bases from J, leaving 4 bases between. CDR3 length equals 12 residues. Germline V gene data show CDR1 as SEHNR and CDR2 as FQNEAQ (reference sequence). CDR3 protein: CASSLQTDTQYF. The DNA of the CDR3 is TGTGCCAGCAGCTTGCAAACAGATACGCAGTATTTT.

Only one count was recorded for this clonotype. The chain recombines TRBV7-2 with TRBJ1-4; D perhaps matches TRBD1 (5 bases). Trimming removed 5 bases at V and 7 bases at J, with 14 bases between. This CDR3 has 14 amino acids. The V gene's germline CDR1 is SGHTA and CDR2 FQGNSA. CDR3 loop: CASSPGSVGEKLFF. CDR3 nucleotide sequence: TGTGCCAGCAGCCCAGGGTCCGTTGGTGAAAAACTGTTTTTT.